Below, one T cell receptor (beta chain) is given with its context. Following a re-call of the 5' RACE reads, TCRdb has one entry per CDR3 protein and lacks DNA. The specimen's table records about 450,000 distinct CDR3 sequences. These data come from a study of T cells expressing NK-cell markers. Across the study: Within the sequenced cohort of eight donors, seven exhibited HCMV seropositivity and one was seronegative.

The CDR3 extends over 15 amino acids. CDR1 is MNHEY, CDR2 SVGAGI, per germline. Specimen: blood T cells: a sorted CD56 or NKG2C T cell subset, CD4+ or CD8+ T cells, or bulk PBMC T cells (not recorded which). This rearrangement joins TRBV6-5 to TRBJ2-1; absent DNA, TCRdb's TRBD2 call cannot be checked. This clonotype originated in a woman between 18 and 69 years old in good health. The CDR3 region is CASSYEGGRAFEQFF.